These 16 T cell receptor beta chains were sequenced from one sample in a study of cytomegalovirus exposure and HLA in healthy donors. The PCR used 60 Vbeta and 13 Jbeta primers. Data came from immunoSEQ multiplex PCR; TCRdb stores just in-frame clones and leaves some out. There are 95,000 to 110,000 clones in the sample; more than 70% occur only once, and 7% to 8% lies in the top ten. Sequencing used PBMCs. All receptors come from a man aged 25-45 years in good health and CMV-seronegative.

The rearrangement uses TRBV18 and TRBJ2-5, with 9 bases matching TRBD1. The germline CDR1 and CDR2 sequences are KGHSH and LQKENI. V shed 3 bases, J shed 5 bases, and the junction held 10 bases outside the gene matches. The CDR3 runs 16 residues. CDR3 in amino acids: CASSPPPTGGMETQYF. DNA for the CDR3: TGTGCCAGCTCACCCCCCCCGACAGGGGGTATGGAGACCCAGTACTTC.

This chain connects TRBV15 to TRBJ1-5; 10 bases agree with TRBD1. Germline CDR1 reads LNHNV; CDR2 reads YYDKDF (reference sequence). V lost 0 bases to trimming and J lost 6 bases; unmatched junction nucleotides: 2. This CDR3 is built from 15 residues. Here the CDR3 reads CATSRDRTGGQPQHF. The CDR3 DNA is TGTGCCACCAGCAGAGATCGGACAGGGGGTCAGCCCCAGCATTTT.

The gene calls are TRBV5-4 and TRBJ2-1; TRBD2 matches 11 bases. The germline V gene has CDR1 SGHNT and CDR2 YYREEE (reference sequence). The J segment lost 7 bases and the V segment lost 4 bases, leaving 7 bases of the junction unmatched. CDR3 length: 15 amino acids. The CDR3 DNA reads as TGTGCCAGCAGCGTGGATAGCGGGGGGGCAAATGAGCAGTTCTTC. Translated, it gives CASSVDSGGANEQFF.

This sequence joins TRBV7-6 and TRBJ1-6; D is uncertain. The germline gives CDR1 SGHVS, CDR2 FNYEAQ. This CDR3 has 17 amino acids. V lost 5 bases to trimming and J lost 2 bases, with 16 bases between them. Written as DNA, the CDR3 is TGTGCCAGCAGCCCTTCCGTCCGGGTGACCTATAATTCACCCCTCCACTTT. Protein sequence: CASSPSVRVTYNSPLHF.

The rearrangement uses TRBV27 and TRBJ1-2; a possible D gene is TRBD1 (6 bases). Trimming cost V 5 bases and J 7 bases, with 11 bases left between them. The V gene's germline CDR1 is MNHEY and CDR2 SMNVEV (reference sequence). The CDR3 covers 12 residues. The DNA of the CDR3 is TGTGCCAGCAGTCCAACAGGGCTTGGCTACACCTTC. Protein: CASSPTGLGYTF.

In this sample, this clone turned up many times. This chain connects TRBV6-1 to TRBJ2-2; 7 bases fit TRBD1. The germline gives CDR1 MNHNS, CDR2 SASEGT. V lost 4 bases and J lost 5; bases outside the gene matches: 7. This CDR3 comprises 15 residues. CDR3 DNA sequence: TGTGCCAGCAGTGGGCGACAGGGATGGACCGGGGAGCTGTTTTTT. The encoded protein is CASSGRQGWTGELFF.

This clone was seen a single time. This chain uses TRBV19 with TRBJ1-5, with TRBD1 matching over 11 bases. The V gene end was trimmed by 6 bases and the J gene end by 5 bases; junction bases not matched to a gene: 3. This CDR3 spans 14 amino acids. CDR1 and CDR2 (germline): LNHDA, SQIVND (reference sequence). CDR3 coding DNA: TGTGCCAGTAGCCCGGGACAGGGGGATCAGCCCCAGCATTTT. Translating it yields CASSPGQGDQPQHF.

The chain couples TRBV15 to TRBJ2-1; no reliable D call. This CDR3 is built from 13 residues. Deletions cut 6 bases from V and 8 bases from J, with 14 bases between. Germline V gene data show CDR1 as LNHNV and CDR2 as YYDKDF (reference sequence). The CDR3 nucleotides are TGTGCCACCAGGATGGCCCCAAATGATGAGCAGTTCTTC. It specifies CATRMAPNDEQFF.

The chain has TRBV2 and TRBJ1-4; D gene unclear. V was shortened by 6 bases and J by 8 bases, with 16 bases between the two germline ends. The germline V gene has CDR1 SNHLY and CDR2 FYNNEI. The CDR3 runs to 14 residues. The CDR3 DNA sequence: TGTGCCAGCAGACCCTCACGGAACGGGGAAAAACTGTTTTTT. The encoded protein is CASRPSRNGEKLFF.

This chain uses TRBV28 with TRBJ2-7; the match to TRBD1 covers 7 bases. After removal of 3 bases from V and 4 bases from J, the junction contained 6 bases not matched to a gene. The CDR3 is 14 amino acids. Per the germline V gene, CDR1 is MDHEN and CDR2 is SYDVKM. DNA of the CDR3: TGTGCCAGCAGTTTTCCGACAGGGCGGTACGAGCAGTACTTC. Protein product: CASSFPTGRYEQYF.

This chain joins TRBV7-8 and TRBJ2-4, with 7 bases identical to TRBD1. V lost 0 bases to trimming and J lost 6 bases; unmatched junction nucleotides: 5. From germline, CDR1 is SGHVS and CDR2 FQNEAQ. CDR3 length: 15 residues. CDR3 residues: CASSLAGGGGNIQYF. CDR3 DNA: TGTGCCAGCAGCTTAGCAGGGGGCGGCGGAAACATTCAGTACTTC.

This clone was found a few times. The gene calls are TRBV6-1 and TRBJ2-3; 10 positions agree with TRBD2. Per germline, CDR1 MNHNS and CDR2 SASEGT. There are 15 residues in the CDR3. V shed 8 bases, J shed 4 bases, and the junction held 9 bases outside the gene matches. The DNA for the CDR3 is TGTGCCAGCCGGAGCGGGGGGGCCGGTTCAGATACGCAGTATTTT. The encoded protein is CASRSGGAGSDTQYF.

The chain is built from TRBV6-5 and TRBJ2-3, with 10 bases that match TRBD2. V dropped 4 bases and J dropped 2; count of bases not matched to a gene: 6. The CDR3 is made up of 16 amino acids. Germline V gives CDR1 MNHEY, CDR2 SVGAGI. The CDR3: CASSSGLAFITDTQYF. DNA of the CDR3: TGTGCCAGCAGTTCGGGACTAGCGTTTATCACAGATACGCAGTATTTT.

The chain has TRBV7-9 and TRBJ2-3; D may be TRBD1 (5 bases). CDR3 size: 15 residues. V was shortened by 0 bases and J by 0 bases, with 7 bases between the two germline ends. Germline lookup yields CDR1 SEHNR and CDR2 FQNEAQ (reference sequence). CDR3 sequence: CASSLATVSTDTQYF. The DNA for the CDR3 is TGTGCCAGCAGCTTAGCGACAGTCAGCACAGATACGCAGTATTTT.

The gene calls are TRBV2 and TRBJ2-2; 10 bases are a match to TRBD1. The V segment lost 5 bases and the J segment 1 base; nucleotides outside the gene matches: 1. The V gene's germline CDR1 is SNHLY and CDR2 FYNNEI. The CDR3 sequence is 15 residues long. In nucleotides, the CDR3 is TGTGCCAGCAGTCGGGACAGGGGGAACACCGGGGAGCTGTTTTTT. The encoded protein is CASSRDRGNTGELFF.

This clone was detected only a few times. The chain employs TRBV14 and TRBJ1-1; D may be TRBD1 (5 bases). Trimming removed 6 bases at V and 4 bases at J, with 9 bases between. The CDR3 totals 12 residues. Germline CDR1 and CDR2: SGHDN and FVKESK. The CDR3, as DNA: TGTGCCAGCAGTCGGGGGGGCACTGAAGCTTTCTTT. It yields the protein CASSRGGTEAFF.